This entry concerns a single TCR beta chain. Its antigen is currently unknown. This record comes from a study of shared clonotypes between healthy human individuals. Source study methods: ImmunoSEQ only sent back junction sequences with no quality scores, so filtering was done differently. TCRdb's table, derived via immunoSEQ multiplex PCR, lists solely in-frame clones and lacks some. V and J calls and clone size are copied from that table; D and trimming were computed from the DNA. This repertoire shows approximately 2.1 million clones, 85% to 95% found once; its top ten account for 0.3% to 0.4%. All the donors were Caucasian adults who lived in Nashville, Tennessee. V gave up 1 base and J gave up 4 bases, with 4 bases separating them. CDR3 length equals 13 residues. CDR1 and CDR2 from the germline V gene are LNHNV and YYDKDF (reference sequence). Study-level findings and limits: Naive subsets generally exceeded memory subsets in estimated richness.

The V and J genes are TRBV15 and TRBJ1-4; no definite D call. The sample consisted of naive CD4+ T cells from PBMCs. Subset given: CD45RA+ positively selected. This receptor was obtained from a man younger than 35 in good health. Some clones in this sample may be carry-over from other donors' samples. CDR3: CATSRGLNEKLFF. The CDR3 DNA is TGTGCCACCAGCAGAGGCCTTAATGAAAAACTGTTTTTT. Filled out from reference TRBV15 and TRBJ1-4, the complete variable domain reads DAMVIQNPRYQVTQFGKPVTLSCSQTLNHNVMYWYQQKSSQAPKLLFHYYDKDFNNEADTPDNFQSRRPNTSFCFLDIRSPGLGDTAMYLCATSRGLNEKLFFGSGTQLSVL.